Listed below are T cell receptor beta chains from one sample, sequenced in a study of blood T cells in healthy people across ages. MiXCR, run by TCRdb on the 5' RACE reads, gives a single entry per CDR3 protein. The data show 1.5 million to 2 million distinct CDR3 sequences, around half seen once. The sequenced material came from blood. The receptors come from a woman in her thirties or forties in good health. CDR3s include the opening cysteine and the closing phenylalanine or tryptophan. A D gene is named only where the DNA matches it firmly. Rows give clone size only sometimes, using once, few, many, or a class for an expanded clone.

v_gene	abundance	d_gene	j_gene	len	CDR3aa	CDR3nt
TRBV7-9	once	TRBD1	TRBJ1-4	19	CASSSRYGQGRRVNEKLFF	TGTGCCAGCAGCTCCCGTTACGGACAGGGGCGACGCGTTAATGAAAAACTGTTTTTT
TRBV27	NA	NA	TRBJ1-6	13	CATGVSSNSPLHF	TGTGCCACCGGGGTTTCGAGCAATTCACCCCTCCACTTT
TRBV4-2	NA	TRBD2	TRBJ2-1	19	CASSQGISAGGSSLDEQFF	TGTGCCAGCAGCCAAGGAATCTCAGCGGGGGGTAGTAGCCTGGATGAGCAGTTCTTC
TRBV3-1	NA	TRBD1	TRBJ2-1	19	CASSQIPDRGLRGYNEQFF	TGTGCCAGCAGCCAAATTCCGGACAGGGGACTCCGGGGCTACAATGAGCAGTTCTTC
TRBV7-3	NA	NA	TRBJ2-3	16	CASSQGGTSGPDTQYF	TGTGCCAGCAGCCAGGGGGGCACCTCTGGACCAGATACGCAGTATTTT
TRBV4-2	NA	NA	TRBJ1-1	14	CASRVVERNTEAFF	TGTGCCAGCAGGGTGGTCGAGCGGAACACTGAAGCTTTCTTT
TRBV12-3/TRBV12-4	NA	NA	TRBJ2-5	15	CASSSRGRFQETQYF	TGTGCCAGCAGCTCCCGGGGACGGTTCCAAGAGACCCAGTACTTC
TRBV28	NA	NA	TRBJ2-1	15	CASTDARGAGNEQFF	TGTGCCAGCACCGACGCCAGGGGCGCGGGGAATGAGCAGTTCTTC
TRBV5-1	NA	NA	TRBJ2-3	14	CASSLREGIGTQYF	TGCGCCAGCAGCTTACGCGAGGGCATTGGTACGCAGTATTTT
TRBV12-3/TRBV12-4	NA	TRBD2	TRBJ2-7	17	CASSPLGLAGVYNEQYF	TGTGCCAGCAGTCCTCTGGGACTAGCGGGGGTATACAATGAGCAGTACTTC
TRBV7-9	NA	NA	TRBJ2-5	12	CASSDESKEQYF	TGTGCCAGCAGCGACGAATCTAAAGAGCAGTACTTC
TRBV6-6	few	NA	TRBJ2-1	11	CASSGRGQQFF	TGTGCCAGCAGTGGGAGGGGGCAGCAGTTCTTC
TRBV5-1	few	TRBD1	TRBJ2-1	15	CASSTQTGIYNEQFF	TGCGCCAGCAGCACCCAGACAGGGATATACAATGAGCAGTTCTTC
TRBV6-2/TRBV6-3	few	TRBD1	TRBJ2-1	14	CASRGTGWGNEQFF	TGTGCCAGCAGGGGGACAGGGTGGGGGAATGAGCAGTTCTTC